These 30 T cell receptor beta chains came from one sample sequenced in a study of regulatory T cells in long-lasting Graves disease. Specified time point: persistent/refractory GD, antithyroid drugs over 5 years with positive TRAb. Isolated PBMC RNA provided the starting material for the TCR library. Arm-PCR of CDR3 regions with iRepertoire HTBI primers generated TCR beta libraries. TCRdb fed the multiplex PCR reads into MiXCR, producing one record per CDR3 protein. Counted here are around 450,000 distinct CDR3 sequences, approximately 21% occurring once; the ten biggest clones make up over 6%. The source material was peripheral blood mononuclear cells (PBMCs), sampled when the disease was refractory, from a patient treated with antithyroid drugs. These receptors originate from a female donor with Graves disease.

Notes on this clonotype: A clone one base away is much larger, so this may be a read error. J is TRBJ2-7 and V is TRBV12-3 or TRBV12-4; D gene uncertain. The CDR3 is 14 amino acids. CDR3 sequence reads: CASTQDRFSHEQYF. The CDR3 DNA reads TGTGCCAGCACCCAGGATAGGTTCTCCCACGAGCAGTACTTC.

This clonotype was detected many times. The chain carries TRBV28 and TRBJ1-2, with D tentatively TRBD1 (5 bases). Germline CDR1 reads MDHEN; CDR2 reads SYDVKM. This CDR3 has 14 residues. Trimming shortened V by 5 bases and J by 7 bases, and 17 bases separated the two germline ends. This chain's CDR3 is CASSRSQGSAGYTF. Here the CDR3 DNA reads TGTGCCAGCAGTAGATCCCAGGGATCGGCTGGCTACACCTTC.

This clonotype has a handful of counts. The rearrangement links TRBV6-9 to TRBJ1-3; possible D gene TRBD1, 6 bases. From germline, CDR1 is MNHGY and CDR2 SVAAGI. CDR3 length: 15 residues. V was trimmed by 4 bases and J by 0 bases, leaving 10 bases between them. The CDR3 reads CASSFTGHSGNTIYF. The CDR3 nucleotides are TGTGCCAGCAGTTTCACAGGGCACTCTGGAAACACCATATATTTT.

The chain joins TRBV7-9 to TRBJ2-7; D could derive from TRBD1 or TRBD2 (5 bases each). V was trimmed by 7 bases and J by 6 bases, leaving 19 bases between them. Germline values: CDR1 SEHNR, CDR2 FQNEAQ (reference sequence). The CDR3 loop spans 14 amino acids. Here the CDR3 DNA reads TGTGCCAGCACCGGCTGGGACGGCCCCAGCGAGCAGTACTTC. Its protein is CASTGWDGPSEQYF.

In its sample, this clonotype was seen a few times. V gene TRBV7-2 combines with J gene TRBJ2-2; D unclear. The CDR3 spans 14 residues. Germline V gene data show CDR1 as SGHTA and CDR2 as FQGNSA. Trimming removed 6 bases from V and 6 bases from J, with 14 bases in between. CDR3 nucleotides: TGTGCCAGCAGACCAGGAAGGAGCCCCGGGGAGCTGTTTTTT. This translates into CASRPGRSPGELFF.

This clonotype was counted ten times or more. This chain joins TRBV12-3 or TRBV12-4 and TRBJ1-1; D unresolved. The CDR3 extends over 14 amino acids. The V gene lost 6 bases and the J gene lost 4 bases, with 15 bases spanning the gap. The CDR3 bases are TGTGCCAGCAGGTACCGGAGCGGGTCCACTGAAGCTTTCTTT. This gives the protein CASRYRSGSTEAFF.

The chain links TRBV19 to TRBJ1-1; D is possibly TRBD1 (5 bases). The CDR3 extends over 16 amino acids. V gave up 3 bases and J gave up 5 bases, with 19 bases separating them. CDR1 LNHDA and CDR2 SQIVND come from the germline V gene (reference sequence). Here the CDR3 DNA reads TGTGCCAGTAGTATCCCCTCGGAGGGGTTAGTGACTGAAGCTTTCTTT. Translation gives CASSIPSEGLVTEAFF.

The chain uses TRBV19 and TRBJ2-2, with TRBD2 matching 7 bases. Germline trimming cut 7 bases from V and 4 bases from J; bases unmatched to any gene: 6. The CDR3 consists of 14 residues. The germline gives CDR1 LNHDA, CDR2 SQIVND (reference sequence). CDR3 in DNA: TGTGCCAGTACCTGGGGGGGGAGCACCGGGGAGCTGTTTTTT. It yields the protein CASTWGGSTGELFF.

This clonotype was observed at least ten times. This chain joins TRBV2 and TRBJ1-1; the D gene is possibly TRBD1 (6 bases). The V and J ends lost 6 bases and 5 bases respectively, with 13 bases between them. Germline CDR1 is SNHLY and CDR2 is FYNNEI. This CDR3 region has 13 residues. CDR3 sequence: CASRGRGETEAFF. In nucleotides, the CDR3 is TGTGCCAGCAGGGGCAGGGGAGAGACTGAAGCTTTCTTT.

This clonotype was counted at least ten times. The chain is built from TRBV2 and TRBJ2-6, with D possibly TRBD2 on 6 matching bases. The CDR3 has 14 amino acids. The germline V and J ends were trimmed by 4 bases and 4 bases, with 8 bases remaining between them. The germline V gene has CDR1 SNHLY and CDR2 FYNNEI. CDR3 coding DNA: TGTGCCAGCAGTGGGGACTCAGGGGCCAACGTCCTGACTTTC. Residues: CASSGDSGANVLTF.

The chain joins TRBV5-1 to TRBJ1-3, with a tentative D call TRBD1 (6 bases). CDR1 is SGHRS and CDR2 is YFSETQ in the germline V gene. This CDR3 contains 15 residues. With 5 bases removed from V and 0 bases from J, the gap between germline ends came to 12 bases. In nucleotides, the CDR3 is TGCGCCAGCAGAAGGACAGTCCTCTCTGGAAACACCATATATTTT. It yields the protein CASRRTVLSGNTIYF.

CDR3 residues: CATSVGGEYEQYF. The CDR3, as DNA: TGTGCCACCAGTGTTGGGGGTGAGTACGAGCAGTACTTC. V usage is TRBV24-1 and J usage is TRBJ2-7, with D perhaps matching TRBD1 or TRBD2 (5 bases each). CDR1 and CDR2 from the germline V gene are KGHDR and SFDVKD. This CDR3 has 13 residues. V was trimmed by 5 bases and J by 4 bases, leaving 11 bases between them.

This rearrangement joins TRBV9 to TRBJ1-1; no clear D gene. The CDR3 is 14 residues long. CDR1 is SGDLS, CDR2 YYNGEE, per germline. V lost 3 bases to trimming and J lost 1 base, with 10 bases between them. CDR3 nucleotides: TGTGCCAGCAGCGGGGAGAAAGGGAACACTGAAGCTTTCTTT. This translates into CASSGEKGNTEAFF.

This clonotype was recorded only once. Since a much larger clone is just one base distant, this may be a read error. The J gene is TRBJ1-2, the V gene TRBV6-5; D ambiguous. Trimming pared 0 bases from V and 4 bases from J, leaving 15 bases between. Germline CDR1 MNHEY, CDR2 SVGAGI. The CDR3 is 16 residues long. The DNA for the CDR3 is TGTGCCAGCAGTTACTCGGAGGAAGGGTGCGGCTATGGCTACACCTTC. As protein: CASSYSEEGCGYGYTF.

This clonotype was recorded at least ten times. This rearrangement joins TRBV16 to TRBJ1-1; D is ambiguous. V was clipped by 0 bases and J by 1 base, with 6 bases between them. The V gene's germline CDR1 is KGHSY and CDR2 FQNENV. This CDR3 spans 14 amino acids. The CDR3 DNA is TGTGCCAGCAGCCAATCGGTGGGGAACACTGAAGCTTTCTTT. This translates into CASSQSVGNTEAFF.

This chain uses TRBV7-6 with TRBJ1-2; D gene unclear. The CDR3 has 13 amino acids. The V gene lost 5 bases and the J gene lost 2 bases, with 9 bases spanning the gap. The germline V gene has CDR1 SGHVS and CDR2 FNYEAQ. The CDR3 reads CASSIQRNYGYTF. The CDR3 DNA follows: TGTGCCAGCAGCATTCAGAGAAACTATGGCTACACCTTC.

There are many counts of this clonotype. This chain uses TRBV29-1 with TRBJ2-7; perhaps TRBD1 as D (6 bases). Germline V gene lookup returns CDR1 SQVTM and CDR2 ANQGSEA. The CDR3 extends over 13 amino acids. With 3 bases removed from V and 0 bases from J, the gap between germline ends came to 9 bases. CDR3 coding DNA: TGCAGCGTTGAGTCACAGGGCTCCTACGAGCAGTACTTC. Residues: CSVESQGSYEQYF.

Many counts were recorded for this clonotype. In DNA, the CDR3 is TGTGCCAGCACCCAATCCCCCAGGGGGGGAGAGACCCAGTACTTC. This translates into CASTQSPRGGETQYF. The chain combines TRBV5-8 with TRBJ2-5; D is possibly TRBD1 or TRBD2 (7 bases each). There are 15 residues in the CDR3. Between the trimmed V and J ends, which lost 6 bases and 4 bases, there was a span of 19 bases. CDR1 SGHTS and CDR2 YDEGEE come from the germline V gene. Looking up the rest from reference TRBV5-8 and TRBJ2-5 gives the full variable domain: EAGVTQSPTHLIKTRGQQATLRCSPISGHTSVYWYQQALGLGLQFLLWYDEGEERNRGNFPPRFSGRQFPNYSSELNVNALELEDSALYLCASTQSPRGGETQYFGPGTRLLVL.

Remarks on this clonotype: With a much larger clone just one base away, this may be a read error. CDR3 in DNA: TGCGCCAGCAGCTGGACAGGGAAGAACACTGAAGCTTTCTTT. Translated: CASSWTGKNTEAFF. The chain couples TRBV5-1 to TRBJ1-1, with 8 positions matching TRBD1. V shed 3 bases and J 1 base; nucleotides not matched to a gene: 2. Germline values: CDR1 SGHRS, CDR2 YFSETQ. The CDR3 is 14 residues long.

The chain has TRBV6-4 and TRBJ2-2, with D unclear. In germline, CDR1 is MRHNA, CDR2 SNTAGT. The CDR3 spans 16 residues. Trimming left V 0 bases short and J 5 bases short, with 13 bases between. CDR3 sequence: CASSDSPLGSTGELFF. The CDR3 DNA is TGTGCCAGCAGTGACTCCCCCTTAGGTTCGACCGGGGAGCTGTTTTTT.

This clonotype was counted between two and nine times. The rearrangement joins TRBV12-3 or TRBV12-4 to TRBJ2-2, with D hard to call. The CDR3 sequence is 15 residues long. V gave up 3 bases and J gave up 0 bases, with 8 bases separating them. CDR3 sequence (DNA): TGTGCCAGCAGTTTCCTAGGCCCGAACACCGGGGAGCTGTTTTTT. Translation: CASSFLGPNTGELFF.

The V and J genes are TRBV25-1 and TRBJ2-7; perhaps D is TRBD1 or TRBD2 (5 bases each). The CDR3 spans 14 residues. Trimming shortened V by 2 bases and J by 3 bases, and 11 bases separated the two germline ends. In germline, CDR1 is MGHDK, CDR2 SYGVNS. CDR3 amino acids: CASSEGDGGYEQYF. CDR3 sequence (DNA): TGTGCCAGCAGTGAAGGGGACGGCGGCTACGAGCAGTACTTC.

The CDR3, as DNA: TGTGCCAGCAGCTCCTTTCAGGGGGCCTCCTACAATGAGCAGTTCTTC. Its translation: CASSSFQGASYNEQFF. The chain couples TRBV11-2 to TRBJ2-1; 8 bases match TRBD1. Per the germline V gene, CDR1 is SGHAT and CDR2 is FQNNGV. The length of the CDR3 is 16 residues. Germline trimming cut 4 bases from V and 0 bases from J; bases unmatched to any gene: 5.

Worth noting for this clonotype: A clone one base away is much larger, so this may be a read error. This chain joins TRBV28 and TRBJ2-7; 9 bases are a match to TRBD1. This CDR3 has 16 residues. Looked up from germline, CDR1 is MDHEN and CDR2 is SYDVKM. Germline trimming cut 4 bases from V and 6 bases from J; bases unmatched to any gene: 13. CDR3 DNA: TGTGCCAGCAGTTCGCCCGGGACAGGGAGACCGTCCGAGCAGTACTTC. Translating gives CASSSPGTGRPSEQYF. The variable domain in full, with the rest retrieved from reference TRBV28 and TRBJ2-7, is DVKVTQSSRYLVKRTGEKVFLECVQDMDHENMFWYRQDPGLGLRLIYFSYDVKMKEKGDIPEGYSVSREKKERFSLILESASTNQTSMYLCASSSPGTGRPSEQYFGPGTRLTVT.

This clonotype was counted ten times or more. This chain's CDR3 is CASSLEPVGNQPQHF. The CDR3 coding sequence is TGCGCCAGCAGCTTGGAGCCAGTAGGCAATCAGCCCCAGCATTTT. V gene TRBV5-1 combines with J gene TRBJ1-5; D call uncertain. Per germline, CDR1 SGHRS and CDR2 YFSETQ. The germline V and J ends were trimmed by 0 bases and 2 bases, with 9 bases remaining between them. The length of the CDR3 is 15 residues.

In its sample, this clonotype was seen a few times. The chain recombines TRBV4-1 with TRBJ2-7; no reliable D call. The ends were cut back, 0 bases at V and 4 bases at J, with 10 bases in the middle. Germline V gene data show CDR1 as MGHRA and CDR2 as YSYEKL. The CDR3 extends over 14 amino acids. The CDR3 nucleotides read TGCGCCAGCAGCCAAGATCAGGCTTCTTACGAGCAGTACTTC. It codes for CASSQDQASYEQYF.

This clonotype was detected only a few times. The V and J genes are TRBV7-9 and TRBJ2-7; TRBD2 is a possible D gene (5 bases). The CDR3 totals 12 residues. Germline lookup yields CDR1 SEHNR and CDR2 FQNEAQ (reference sequence). V dropped 4 bases and J dropped 6 bases, with 10 bases sitting between them. The CDR3 nucleotides are TGTGCCAGCAGCTCCCTACTAGGCGAGCAGTACTTC. Its translation: CASSSLLGEQYF.

This clonotype was found once. The chain carries TRBV5-1 and TRBJ2-7; D is possibly TRBD1 (6 bases). CDR1 SGHRS and CDR2 YFSETQ come from the germline V gene. The CDR3 is made up of 16 amino acids. V shed 4 bases and J shed 3 bases, with 20 bases lying between them. CDR3 bases: TGCGCCAGCAGCCGTATACCATCGACAGGTGACTACGAGCAGTACTTC. Its translation: CASSRIPSTGDYEQYF.

This clonotype was seen a few times. The CDR3 is CASSYQGPGELFF. The CDR3 DNA sequence: TGTGCCAGCAGTTATCAGGGTCCCGGGGAGCTGTTTTTT. The chain employs TRBV6-4 and TRBJ2-2; TRBD1 might be the D (5 bases). The CDR3 covers 13 residues. Looked up from germline, CDR1 is MRHNA and CDR2 is SNTAGT. V was clipped by 5 bases and J by 6 bases, with 10 bases between them.

This chain uses TRBV29-1 with TRBJ1-6; D remains ambiguous. This CDR3 spans 14 amino acids. Germline V gives CDR1 SQVTM, CDR2 ANQGSEA. V was trimmed by 5 bases and J by 0 bases, leaving 8 bases between them. The CDR3 loop reads CSVTTDSYNSPLHF. The CDR3 bases are TGCAGCGTTACCACAGACTCCTATAATTCACCCCTCCACTTT.